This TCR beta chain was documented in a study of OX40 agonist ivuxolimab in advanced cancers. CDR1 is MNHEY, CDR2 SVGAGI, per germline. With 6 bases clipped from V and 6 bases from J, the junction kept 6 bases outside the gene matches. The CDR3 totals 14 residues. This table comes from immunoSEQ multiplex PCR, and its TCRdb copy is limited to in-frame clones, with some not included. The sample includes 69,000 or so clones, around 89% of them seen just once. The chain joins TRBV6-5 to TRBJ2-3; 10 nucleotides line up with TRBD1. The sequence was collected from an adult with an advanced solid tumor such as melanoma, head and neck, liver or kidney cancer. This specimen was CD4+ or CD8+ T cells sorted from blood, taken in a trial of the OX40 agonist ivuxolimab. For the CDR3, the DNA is TGTGCCAGCAGGAAGGGACAGGGGTTCGATACGCAGTATTTT. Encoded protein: CASRKGQGFDTQYF.